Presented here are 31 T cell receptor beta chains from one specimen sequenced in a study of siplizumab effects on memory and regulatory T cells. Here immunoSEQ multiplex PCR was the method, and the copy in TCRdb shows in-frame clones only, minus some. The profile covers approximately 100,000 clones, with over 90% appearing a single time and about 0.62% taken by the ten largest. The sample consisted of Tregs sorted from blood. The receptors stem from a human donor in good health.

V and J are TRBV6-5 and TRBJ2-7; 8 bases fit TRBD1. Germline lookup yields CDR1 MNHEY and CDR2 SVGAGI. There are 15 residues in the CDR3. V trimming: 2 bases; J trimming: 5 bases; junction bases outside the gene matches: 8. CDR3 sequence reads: CASSYRARGPHEQYF. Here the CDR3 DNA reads TGTGCCAGCAGTTACCGGGCCAGGGGGCCACACGAGCAGTACTTC.

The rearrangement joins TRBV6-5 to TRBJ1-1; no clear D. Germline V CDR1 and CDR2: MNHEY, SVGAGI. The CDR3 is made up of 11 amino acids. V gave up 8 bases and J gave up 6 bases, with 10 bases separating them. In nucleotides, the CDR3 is TGTGCCAGCGGACCGAGGTCTGAAGCTTTCTTT. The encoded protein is CASGPRSEAFF.

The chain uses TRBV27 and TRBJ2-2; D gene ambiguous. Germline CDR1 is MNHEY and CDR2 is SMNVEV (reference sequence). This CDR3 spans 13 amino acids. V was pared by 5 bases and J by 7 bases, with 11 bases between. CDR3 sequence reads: CASSPSYGGELFF. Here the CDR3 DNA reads TGTGCCAGCAGTCCATCCTACGGCGGGGAGCTGTTTTTT.

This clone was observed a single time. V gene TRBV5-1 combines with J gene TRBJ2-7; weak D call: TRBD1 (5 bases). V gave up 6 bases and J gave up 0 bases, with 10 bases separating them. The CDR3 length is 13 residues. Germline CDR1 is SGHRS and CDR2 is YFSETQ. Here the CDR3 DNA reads TGCGCCAGCAAGCGACAGAGCTCCTACGAGCAGTACTTC. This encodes CASKRQSSYEQYF.

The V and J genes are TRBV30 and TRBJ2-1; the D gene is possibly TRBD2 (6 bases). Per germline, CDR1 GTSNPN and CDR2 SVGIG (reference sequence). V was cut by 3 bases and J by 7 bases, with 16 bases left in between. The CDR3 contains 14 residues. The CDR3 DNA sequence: TGTGCCTGGAGGGGACGGGGGATGTATAATGAGCAGTTCTTC. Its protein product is CAWRGRGMYNEQFF.

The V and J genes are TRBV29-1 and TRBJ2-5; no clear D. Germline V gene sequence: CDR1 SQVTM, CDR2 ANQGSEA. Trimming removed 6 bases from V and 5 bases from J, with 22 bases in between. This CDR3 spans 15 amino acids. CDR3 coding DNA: TGCAGCGTCCGGCCCAGAATCGTTTTGGCGGAGACCCAGTACTTC. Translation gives CSVRPRIVLAETQYF.

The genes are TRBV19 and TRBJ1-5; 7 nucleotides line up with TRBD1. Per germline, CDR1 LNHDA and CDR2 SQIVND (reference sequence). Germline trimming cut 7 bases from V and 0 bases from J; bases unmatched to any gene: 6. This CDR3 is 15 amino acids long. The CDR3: CASTRTGPSNQPQHF. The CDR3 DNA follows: TGTGCCAGTACCCGGACAGGACCTAGCAATCAGCCCCAGCATTTT.

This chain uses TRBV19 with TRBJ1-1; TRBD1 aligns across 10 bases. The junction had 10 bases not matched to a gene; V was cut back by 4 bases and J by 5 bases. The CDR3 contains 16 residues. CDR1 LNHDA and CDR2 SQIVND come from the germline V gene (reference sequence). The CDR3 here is CASSRITGQGRTEAFF. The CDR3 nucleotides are TGTGCCAGTAGTAGAATTACGGGACAGGGGCGGACTGAAGCTTTCTTT.

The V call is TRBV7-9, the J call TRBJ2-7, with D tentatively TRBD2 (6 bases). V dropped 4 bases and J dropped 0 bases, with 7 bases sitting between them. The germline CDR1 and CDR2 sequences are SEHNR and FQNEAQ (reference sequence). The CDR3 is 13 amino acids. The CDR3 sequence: CASSSGLSYEQYF. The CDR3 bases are TGTGCCAGCAGCTCGGGACTCTCCTACGAGCAGTACTTC.

CDR3 loop: CASSPRGQETQYF. DNA of the CDR3: TGTGCCAGCTCACCAAGGGGGCAAGAGACCCAGTACTTC. V and J are TRBV18 and TRBJ2-5, with D perhaps matching TRBD1 (6 bases). With 2 bases removed from V and 2 bases from J, the gap between germline ends came to 6 bases. Germline assignment: CDR1 KGHSH and CDR2 LQKENI. The CDR3 is 13 residues long.

The CDR3 sequence: CASSFGAGSTGELFF. CDR3 DNA sequence: TGTGCCAGTAGTTTTGGGGCGGGGAGTACCGGGGAGCTGTTTTTT. The chain uses TRBV19 and TRBJ2-2; maybe TRBD2 (6 bases). Between the trimmed V and J ends, which lost 5 bases and 5 bases, there was a span of 15 bases. Germline-derived CDR1 and CDR2 are LNHDA and SQIVND (reference sequence). The CDR3 length is 15 residues.

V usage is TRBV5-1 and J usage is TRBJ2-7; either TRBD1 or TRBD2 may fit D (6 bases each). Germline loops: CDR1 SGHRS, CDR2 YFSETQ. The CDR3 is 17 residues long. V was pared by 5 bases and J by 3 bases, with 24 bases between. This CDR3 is CASRSRVGGLSNYEQYF. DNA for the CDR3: TGCGCCAGCAGGTCGAGGGTCGGGGGCCTTTCTAACTACGAGCAGTACTTC.

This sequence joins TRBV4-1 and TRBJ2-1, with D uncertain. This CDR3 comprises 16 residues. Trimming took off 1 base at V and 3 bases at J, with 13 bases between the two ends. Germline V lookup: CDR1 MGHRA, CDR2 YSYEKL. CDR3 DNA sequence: TGCGCCAGCAGCCAAGGGGAAGGCATGGGCTACAATGAGCAGTTCTTC. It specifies CASSQGEGMGYNEQFF.

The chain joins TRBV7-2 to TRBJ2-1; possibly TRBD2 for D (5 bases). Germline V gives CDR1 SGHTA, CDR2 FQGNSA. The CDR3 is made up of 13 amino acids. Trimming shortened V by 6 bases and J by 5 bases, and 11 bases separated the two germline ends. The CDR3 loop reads CASRGAVNNEQFF. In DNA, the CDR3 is TGTGCCAGCAGAGGAGCGGTAAACAATGAGCAGTTCTTC.

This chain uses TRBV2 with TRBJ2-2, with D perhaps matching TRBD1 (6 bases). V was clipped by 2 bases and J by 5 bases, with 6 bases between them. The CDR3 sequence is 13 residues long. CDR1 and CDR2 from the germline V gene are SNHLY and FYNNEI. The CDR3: CASSEQGTGELFF. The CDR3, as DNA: TGTGCCAGCAGTGAACAGGGGACCGGGGAGCTGTTTTTT.

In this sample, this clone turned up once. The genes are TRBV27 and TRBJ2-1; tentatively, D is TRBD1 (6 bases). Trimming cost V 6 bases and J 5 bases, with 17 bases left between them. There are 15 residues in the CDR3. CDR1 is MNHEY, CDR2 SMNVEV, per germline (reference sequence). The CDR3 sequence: CASSAGTPDHNEQFF. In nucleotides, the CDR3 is TGTGCCAGCAGCGCAGGGACACCAGACCACAATGAGCAGTTCTTC.

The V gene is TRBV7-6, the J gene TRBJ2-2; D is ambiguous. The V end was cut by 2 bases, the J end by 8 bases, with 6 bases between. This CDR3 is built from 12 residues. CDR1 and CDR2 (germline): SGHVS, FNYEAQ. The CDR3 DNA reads TGTGCCAGCAGCTTACCCCCTGGGGAGCTGTTTTTT. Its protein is CASSLPPGELFF.

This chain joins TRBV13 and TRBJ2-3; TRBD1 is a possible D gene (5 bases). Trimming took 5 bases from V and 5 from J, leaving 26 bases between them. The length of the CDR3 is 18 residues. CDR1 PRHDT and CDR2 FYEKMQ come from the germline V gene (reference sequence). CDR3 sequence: CASSVRVGGRVAGDTQYF. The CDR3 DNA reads TGTGCCAGCAGCGTACGGGTGGGTGGCAGGGTGGCTGGAGATACGCAGTATTTT.

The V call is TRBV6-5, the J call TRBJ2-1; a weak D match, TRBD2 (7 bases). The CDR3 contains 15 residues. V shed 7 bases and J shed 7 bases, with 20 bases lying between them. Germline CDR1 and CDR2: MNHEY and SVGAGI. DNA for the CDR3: TGTGCCAGCACCTTCGGCTCGGGGGGCCGAAATGAGCAGTTCTTC. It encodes CASTFGSGGRNEQFF.

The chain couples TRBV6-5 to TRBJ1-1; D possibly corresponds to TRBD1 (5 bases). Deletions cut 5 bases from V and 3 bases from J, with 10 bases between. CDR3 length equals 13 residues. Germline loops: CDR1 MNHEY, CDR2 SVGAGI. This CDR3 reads CASSQGLYTEAFF. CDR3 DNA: TGTGCCAGCAGTCAGGGCCTGTACACTGAAGCTTTCTTT.

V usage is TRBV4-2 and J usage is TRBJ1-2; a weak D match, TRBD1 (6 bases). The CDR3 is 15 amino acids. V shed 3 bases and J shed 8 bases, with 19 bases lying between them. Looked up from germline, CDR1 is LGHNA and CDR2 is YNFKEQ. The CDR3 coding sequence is TGTGCCAGCAGCCACCAGGACAGCCGCTTGGCCGGCTACACCTTC. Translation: CASSHQDSRLAGYTF.

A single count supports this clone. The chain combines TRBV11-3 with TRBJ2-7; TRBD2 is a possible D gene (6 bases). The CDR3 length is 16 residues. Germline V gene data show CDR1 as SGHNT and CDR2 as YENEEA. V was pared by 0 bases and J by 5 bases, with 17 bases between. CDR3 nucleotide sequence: TGTGCCAGCAGCTTAGAGCTTCACGTCCCGGGGGACGAGCAGTACTTC. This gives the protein CASSLELHVPGDEQYF.

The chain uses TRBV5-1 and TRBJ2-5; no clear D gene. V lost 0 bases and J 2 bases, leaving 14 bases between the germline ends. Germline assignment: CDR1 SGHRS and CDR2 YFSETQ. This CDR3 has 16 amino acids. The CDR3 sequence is CASSLGGSLLQETQYF. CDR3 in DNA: TGCGCCAGCAGCTTGGGAGGTTCCCTATTACAAGAGACCCAGTACTTC.

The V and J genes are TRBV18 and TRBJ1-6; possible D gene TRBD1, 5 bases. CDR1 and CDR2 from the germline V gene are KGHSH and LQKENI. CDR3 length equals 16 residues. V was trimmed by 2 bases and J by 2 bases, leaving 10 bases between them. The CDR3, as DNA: TGTGCCAGCTCACCATTGGGACTCGCCTATAATTCACCCCTCCACTTT. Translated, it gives CASSPLGLAYNSPLHF.

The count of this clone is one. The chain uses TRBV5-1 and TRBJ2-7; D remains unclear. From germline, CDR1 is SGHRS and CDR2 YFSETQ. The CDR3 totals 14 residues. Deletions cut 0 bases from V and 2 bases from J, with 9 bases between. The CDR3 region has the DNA TGCGCCAGCAGCTTGGCCATCGGCCCCTACGAGCAGTACTTC. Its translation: CASSLAIGPYEQYF.

CDR3 sequence: CASSPDRGGEQYF. DNA of the CDR3: TGTGCCAGCAGCCCCGACAGGGGGGGCGAGCAGTACTTC. The chain is built from TRBV13 and TRBJ2-7, with TRBD1 matching 9 bases. With 5 bases clipped from V and 6 bases from J, the junction kept 5 bases outside the gene matches. The CDR3 contains 13 residues. Germline loops: CDR1 PRHDT, CDR2 FYEKMQ (reference sequence).

The CDR3 loop is CASSPLGQMNTGELFF. The CDR3 DNA reads TGTGCCAGCTCACCTCTGGGACAGATGAACACCGGGGAGCTGTTTTTT. J is TRBJ2-2 and V is TRBV18, with 7 bases that match TRBD1. V was pared by 3 bases and J by 1 base, with 5 bases of the junction left unmatched. CDR1 and CDR2 from the germline V gene are KGHSH and LQKENI. The CDR3 spans 16 residues.

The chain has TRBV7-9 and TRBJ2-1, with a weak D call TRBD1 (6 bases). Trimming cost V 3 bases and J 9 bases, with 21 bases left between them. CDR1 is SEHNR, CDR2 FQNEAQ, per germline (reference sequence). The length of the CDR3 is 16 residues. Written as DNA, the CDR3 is TGTGCCAGCAGCTTGTCCCCCACAGGGTTAATTGGTGAGCAGTTCTTC. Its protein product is CASSLSPTGLIGEQFF. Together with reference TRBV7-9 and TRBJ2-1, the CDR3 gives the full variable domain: DTGVSQNPRHKITKRGQNVTFRCDPISEHNRLYWYRQTLGQGPEFLTYFQNEAQLEKSRLLSDRFSAERPKGSFSTLEIQRTEQGDSAMYLCASSLSPTGLIGEQFFGPGTRLTVL.

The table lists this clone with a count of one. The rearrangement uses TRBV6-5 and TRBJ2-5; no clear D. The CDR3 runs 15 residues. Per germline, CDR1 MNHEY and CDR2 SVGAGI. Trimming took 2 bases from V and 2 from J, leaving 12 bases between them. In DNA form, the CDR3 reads TGTGCCAGCAGTTACGCCCGGGCGCGGCAAGAGACCCAGTACTTC. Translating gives CASSYARARQETQYF.

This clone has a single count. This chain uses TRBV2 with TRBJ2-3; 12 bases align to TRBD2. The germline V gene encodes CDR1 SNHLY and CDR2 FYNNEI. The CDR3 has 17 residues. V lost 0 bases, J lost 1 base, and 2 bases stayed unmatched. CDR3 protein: CASSEARTSGGTDTQYF. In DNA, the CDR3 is TGTGCCAGCAGTGAAGCAAGGACTAGCGGGGGCACAGATACGCAGTATTTT.

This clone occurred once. CDR3 DNA: TGCGCCAGCGCCCGCAAGGGAGTCGGGGGGACAGATACGCAGTATTTT. Translation: CASARKGVGGTDTQYF. The genes are TRBV10-2 and TRBJ2-3; 7 positions agree with TRBD2. This CDR3 is built from 16 residues. Unmatched junction bases numbered 14, after V lost 8 bases and J lost 3 bases. Germline V lookup: CDR1 WSHSY, CDR2 SAAADI.